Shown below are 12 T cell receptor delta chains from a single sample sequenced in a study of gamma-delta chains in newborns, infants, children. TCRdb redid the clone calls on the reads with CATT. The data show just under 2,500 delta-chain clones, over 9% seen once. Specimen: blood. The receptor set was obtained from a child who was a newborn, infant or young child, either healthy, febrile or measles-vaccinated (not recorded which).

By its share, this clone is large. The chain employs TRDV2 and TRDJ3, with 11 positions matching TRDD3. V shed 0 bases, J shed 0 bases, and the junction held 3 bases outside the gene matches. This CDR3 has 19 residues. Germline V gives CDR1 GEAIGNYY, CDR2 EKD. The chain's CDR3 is CACDTLLGDSSWDTRQMFF. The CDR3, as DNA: TGTGCCTGTGACACCCTACTGGGGGATAGCTCCTGGGACACCCGACAGATGTTTTTC.

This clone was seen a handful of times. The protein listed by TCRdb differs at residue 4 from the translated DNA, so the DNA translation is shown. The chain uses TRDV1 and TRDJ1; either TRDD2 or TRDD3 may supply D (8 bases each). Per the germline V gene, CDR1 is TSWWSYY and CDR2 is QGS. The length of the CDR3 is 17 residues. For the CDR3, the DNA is TGTGCTCTTGAGGAAGCTCTTCCTACTAACTGGGGGTTCCCCCTCATCTTT. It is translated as CALEEALPTNWGFPLIF.

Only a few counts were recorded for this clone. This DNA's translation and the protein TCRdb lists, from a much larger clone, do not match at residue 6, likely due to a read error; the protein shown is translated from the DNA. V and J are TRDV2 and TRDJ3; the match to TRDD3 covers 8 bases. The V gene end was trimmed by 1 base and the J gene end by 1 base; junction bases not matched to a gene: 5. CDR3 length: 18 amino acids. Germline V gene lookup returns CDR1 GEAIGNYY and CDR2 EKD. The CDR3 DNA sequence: TGTGCCTGTGACACGCCGGGGGATAGGTCCTGGGACACCCGACAGATGTTTTTC. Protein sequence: CACDTPGDRSWDTRQMFF.

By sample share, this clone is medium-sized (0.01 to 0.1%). CDR3: CACDVLGDSSWDTRQMFF. CDR3 sequence (DNA): TGTGCCTGTGACGTACTGGGGGATAGCTCCTGGGACACCCGACAGATGTTTTTC. The chain recombines TRDV2 with TRDJ3, with 11 bases that match TRDD3. The CDR3 is 18 residues long. The junction had 3 bases not matched to a gene; V was cut back by 3 bases and J by 0 bases. CDR1 is GEAIGNYY and CDR2 is EKD in the germline V gene.

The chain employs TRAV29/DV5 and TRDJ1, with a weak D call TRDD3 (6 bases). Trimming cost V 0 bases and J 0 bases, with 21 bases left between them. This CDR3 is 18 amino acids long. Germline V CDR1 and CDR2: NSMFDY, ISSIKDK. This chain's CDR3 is CAASALREGDPYTDKLIF. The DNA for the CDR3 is TGTGCAGCAAGCGCGCTACGTGAGGGGGACCCTTACACCGATAAACTCATCTTT.

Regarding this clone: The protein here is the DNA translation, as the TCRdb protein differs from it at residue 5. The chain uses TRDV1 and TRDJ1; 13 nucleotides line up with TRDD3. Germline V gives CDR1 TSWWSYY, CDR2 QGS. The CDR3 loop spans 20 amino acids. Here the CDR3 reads CALGKLVKTGGYAYTDKLIF. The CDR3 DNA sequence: TGTGCTCTTGGGAAACTTGTTAAAACTGGGGGATACGCTTACACCGATAAACTCATCTTT.

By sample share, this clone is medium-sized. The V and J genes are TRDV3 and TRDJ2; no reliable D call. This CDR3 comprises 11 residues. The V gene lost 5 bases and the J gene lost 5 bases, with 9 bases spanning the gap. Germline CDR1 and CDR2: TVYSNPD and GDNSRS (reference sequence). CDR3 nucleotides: TGTGCCAGCAAACAAACAGCACAACTCTTCTTT. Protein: CASKQTAQLFF. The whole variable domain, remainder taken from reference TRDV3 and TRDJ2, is CDKVTQSSPDQTVASGSEVVLLCTYDTVYSNPDLFWYRIRPDYSFQFVFYGDNSRSEGADFTQGRFSVKHILTQKAFHLVISPVRTEDSATYYCASKQTAQLFFGKGTQLIVEP.

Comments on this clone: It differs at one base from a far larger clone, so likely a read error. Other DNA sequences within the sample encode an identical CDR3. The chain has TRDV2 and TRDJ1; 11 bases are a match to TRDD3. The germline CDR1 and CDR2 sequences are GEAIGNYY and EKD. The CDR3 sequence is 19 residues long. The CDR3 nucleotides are TGTGCCTGTGACACCGTTCCGATGGGGGATACGCGGAACACCGATAAACTCATTTTT. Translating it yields CACDTVPMGDTRNTDKLIF.

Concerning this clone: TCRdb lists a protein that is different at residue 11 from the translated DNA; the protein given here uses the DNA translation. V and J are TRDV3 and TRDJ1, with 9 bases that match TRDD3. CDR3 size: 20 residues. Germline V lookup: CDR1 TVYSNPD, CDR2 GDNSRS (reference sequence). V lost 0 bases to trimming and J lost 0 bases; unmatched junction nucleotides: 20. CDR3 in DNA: TGTGCCTTTAGGTCCTACAAGGCGTTCCCCTGGGGGATGTACACCGATAAACTCATCTTT. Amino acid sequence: CAFRSYKAFPWGMYTDKLIF.

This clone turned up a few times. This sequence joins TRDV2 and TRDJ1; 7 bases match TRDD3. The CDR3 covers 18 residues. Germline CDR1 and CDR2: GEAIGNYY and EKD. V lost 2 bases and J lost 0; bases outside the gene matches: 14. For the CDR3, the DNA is TGTGCCTGTGACAAGGAGGGGGATTCGGTCTGCTACACCGATAAACTCATCTTT. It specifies CACDKEGDSVCYTDKLIF.

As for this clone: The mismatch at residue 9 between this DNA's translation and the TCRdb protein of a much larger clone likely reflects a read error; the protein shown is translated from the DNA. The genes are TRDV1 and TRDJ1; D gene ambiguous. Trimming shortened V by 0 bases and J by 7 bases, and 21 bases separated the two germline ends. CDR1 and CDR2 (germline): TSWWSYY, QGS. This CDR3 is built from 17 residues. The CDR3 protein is CALGELGAVTGLAKLIF. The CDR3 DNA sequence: TGTGCTCTTGGGGAACTAGGTGCGGTTACCGGGCTGGCTAAACTCATCTTT.

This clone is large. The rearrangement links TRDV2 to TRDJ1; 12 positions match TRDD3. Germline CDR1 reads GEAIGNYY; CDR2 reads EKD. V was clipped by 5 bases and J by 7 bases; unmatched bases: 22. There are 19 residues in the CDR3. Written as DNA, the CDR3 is TGTGCCTGTGGCCTGTACTGGGGGATACAAAGTCGGGGCGTCGCTAAACTCATCTTT. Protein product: CACGLYWGIQSRGVAKLIF.